This TCR beta chain was sequenced in a study of blood T cell repertoires in COVID-19. Overall study context: Material from acute and convalescent COVID-19 was sourced from the United States, Italy and Spain. From T cells, B-cell-depleted T cells, or PBMCs came the material, which was cDNA or gDNA.

This clone was seen once. In the original analysis: Nucleated cell counts were estimated from reference gene primer amplification. Sequenced by immunoSEQ multiplex PCR; TCRdb stores in-frame clones only, minus some. Clonal size and the V and J genes are those of that table, whereas D and trimming came from the DNA. Of 50,000 or so clones listed, approximately 85% are singletons. V dropped 2 bases and J dropped 7; count of bases not matched to a gene: 16. There are 19 residues in the CDR3. This chain uses TRBV23-1 with TRBJ2-2; 10 bases are a match to TRBD2. TRBV23-1 is identified as an open reading frame with a role that is uncertain. What was sequenced was peripheral blood. This sequence was found in a human donor in a cohort sampled during active COVID-19. Here the CDR3 reads CASSQRAGLAGEVSGELFF. DNA of the CDR3: TGCGCCAGCAGTCAACGGGCGGGGCTAGCGGGAGAAGTAAGCGGGGAGCTGTTTTTT.